This TCR beta chain originates from a study of blood T cell repertoires in COVID-19. The method was immunoSEQ multiplex PCR; TCRdb's version includes in-frame clones alone and lacks a portion of them. The sample shows 200,000 or so clones, 83% of them seen only once. CDR3 length: 13 residues. Germline values: CDR1 KGHDR, CDR2 SFDVKD. J gave up 3 bases and V 9 bases, and 4 bases lay outside the gene matches. The chain couples TRBV24-1 to TRBJ1-2; 9 bases line up with TRBD1. The sequence was obtained from a woman in her forties or fifties who had been exposed to COVID-19. The material sequenced was PBMCs or T cells enriched from blood (not recorded which). The DNA of the CDR3 is TGTGCCACCCGACAGGGGGATGACTATGGCTACACCTTC. It translates to CATRQGDDYGYTF.